These 18 T cell receptor beta chains were sequenced from one sample in a study of blood T cell repertoires in COVID-19. The method was immunoSEQ multiplex PCR; TCRdb's version includes in-frame clones alone and lacks a portion of them. Of tens of thousands of clones in the sample, 87% were seen once. The sequencing input was peripheral blood. The receptors were gathered from a male donor with acute or convalescent COVID-19.

This sequence joins TRBV18 and TRBJ1-5, with TRBD1 matching 8 bases. The CDR3 runs to 13 residues. Germline V gives CDR1 KGHSH, CDR2 LQKENI. Trimming at V came to 9 bases and at J to 5 bases, leaving 6 bases not matched to a gene. The CDR3 region is CASLQGEDQPQHF. The CDR3 nucleotides read TGTGCCAGTCTACAGGGGGAAGATCAGCCCCAGCATTTT.

V and J are TRBV6-1 and TRBJ1-5; no reliable D call. Germline values: CDR1 MNHNS, CDR2 SASEGT. V lost 1 base to trimming and J lost 6 bases, with 16 bases between them. The CDR3 contains 16 residues. The CDR3 reads CASSEGVSRLSQPQHF. In nucleotides, the CDR3 is TGTGCCAGCAGTGAAGGAGTCAGCAGGCTGTCTCAGCCCCAGCATTTT.

Only a few counts were recorded for this clone. V and J are TRBV27 and TRBJ1-1; weak D call: TRBD1 (6 bases). V was shortened by 3 bases and J by 4 bases, with 9 bases between the two germline ends. Germline V CDR1 and CDR2: MNHEY, SMNVEV (reference sequence). CDR3 length: 13 residues. The CDR3 region is CASSFRGATEAFF. In DNA form, the CDR3 reads TGTGCCAGCAGTTTTCGGGGGGCCACTGAAGCTTTCTTT.

V is TRBV7-9 and J is TRBJ2-2; TRBD2 aligns across 9 bases. The J segment lost 4 bases and the V segment lost 3 bases, leaving 3 bases of the junction unmatched. Germline CDR1 SEHNR, CDR2 FQNEAQ (reference sequence). This CDR3 contains 15 residues. The CDR3 DNA reads TGTGCCAGCAGCTTCCCTAGCGGGGTCACCGGGGAGCTGTTTTTT. Translated, it gives CASSFPSGVTGELFF.

The V call is TRBV9, the J call TRBJ2-1, with 11 bases lining up with TRBD1. Germline-derived CDR1 and CDR2 are SGDLS and YYNGEE. The V segment lost 0 bases and the J segment 6 bases; nucleotides outside the gene matches: 2. The CDR3 consists of 15 residues. The CDR3 loop is CASSVAGTGGNEQFF. The CDR3 DNA reads TGTGCCAGCAGCGTAGCCGGGACAGGGGGCAATGAGCAGTTCTTC.

The rearrangement uses TRBV5-1 and TRBJ2-1; D gene unclear. The germline V gene encodes CDR1 SGHRS and CDR2 YFSETQ. Trimming pared 6 bases from V and 3 bases from J, leaving 16 bases between. The CDR3 length is 15 residues. The CDR3 region is CASTKTRRGYNEQFF. The CDR3 nucleotides are TGCGCCAGCACCAAGACCCGGCGAGGCTACAATGAGCAGTTCTTC.

The genes are TRBV6-1 and TRBJ1-4; 9 bases agree with TRBD1. Germline lookup yields CDR1 MNHNS and CDR2 SASEGT. Trimming took 3 bases from V and 8 from J; bases not matched to a gene: 10. The CDR3 runs 16 residues. The CDR3 reads CASSDKGTGNSEKLFF. Here the CDR3 DNA reads TGTGCCAGCAGTGATAAAGGGACAGGGAATTCGGAAAAACTGTTTTTT.

This chain connects TRBV28 to TRBJ1-1; 8 positions match TRBD1. Trimming at V came to 7 bases and at J to 3 bases, leaving 10 bases not matched to a gene. The CDR3 loop spans 15 amino acids. Germline CDR1 and CDR2: MDHEN and SYDVKM. The CDR3 here is CASMSRGLLDTEAFF. The CDR3 DNA reads TGTGCCAGCATGTCCAGGGGGCTTTTGGACACTGAAGCTTTCTTT.

The V call is TRBV5-1, the J call TRBJ1-2; 11 bases fit TRBD1. This CDR3 comprises 15 residues. Trimming took 3 bases from V and 5 from J; bases not matched to a gene: 6. CDR1 and CDR2 (germline): SGHRS, YFSETQ. DNA for the CDR3: TGCGCCAGCAGCTCCCCGGACAGGGGGCTGTATGGCTACACCTTC. Protein product: CASSSPDRGLYGYTF. Full variable domain (outside the CDR3, taken from reference TRBV5-1 and TRBJ1-2): KAGVTQTPRYLIKTRGQQVTLSCSPISGHRSVSWYQQTPGQGLQFLFEYFSETQRNKGNFPGRFSGRQFSNSRSEMNVSTLELGDSALYLCASSSPDRGLYGYTFGSGTRLTVV.

The chain links TRBV24-1 to TRBJ1-2; TRBD1 matches 9 bases. From germline, CDR1 is KGHDR and CDR2 SFDVKD. The CDR3 spans 16 residues. The V gene end was trimmed by 3 bases and the J gene end by 8 bases; junction bases not matched to a gene: 12. CDR3 amino acids: CATSDPGQGNLRGYTF. CDR3 coding DNA: TGTGCCACCAGTGATCCGGGACAGGGAAATTTGCGCGGCTACACCTTC.

The chain carries TRBV3-1 (or the pseudogene TRBV3-2) and TRBJ1-6, with D perhaps TRBD1 (5 bases). The CDR3 totals 15 residues. Germline CDR1 LGHDT, CDR2 YNNKEL (reference sequence). The ends were cut back, 1 base at V and 7 bases at J, with 11 bases in the middle. CDR3 bases: TGTGCCAGCAGCCAAGGTGCAGGGCGGAATTCACCCCTCCACTTT. Its translation: CASSQGAGRNSPLHF.

The chain is built from TRBV3-1 (or the pseudogene TRBV3-2) and TRBJ2-1; 12 nucleotides line up with TRBD2. CDR1 and CDR2 (germline): LGHDT, YNNKEL (reference sequence). V dropped 2 bases and J dropped 7; count of bases not matched to a gene: 3. This CDR3 comprises 15 residues. The CDR3 DNA reads as TGTGCCAGCAGCCAACTAGCGGGGGGGCTGAATGAGCAGTTCTTC. Residues: CASSQLAGGLNEQFF.

The rearrangement links TRBV7-2 to TRBJ1-3; D is uncertain. The germline V gene has CDR1 SGHTA and CDR2 FQGNSA. This CDR3 contains 15 residues. V shed 5 bases and J shed 2 bases, with 13 bases lying between them. The DNA for the CDR3 is TGTGCCAGCAGCCCGTATCAGGCAGCTGGAAACACCATATATTTT. Amino acids: CASSPYQAAGNTIYF.

The chain recombines TRBV19 with TRBJ2-7; no clear D. The CDR3 extends over 14 amino acids. V lost 3 bases, J lost 2 bases, and 11 bases lay in between. Germline CDR1 and CDR2: LNHDA and SQIVND (reference sequence). CDR3 region: CASSIPGGAYEQYF. CDR3 DNA sequence: TGTGCCAGTAGTATCCCCGGCGGAGCCTACGAGCAGTACTTC.

The chain is built from TRBV5-1 and TRBJ1-4; D might be TRBD1 (6 bases). Trimming removed 4 bases at V and 2 bases at J, with 9 bases between. CDR1 and CDR2 from the germline V gene are SGHRS and YFSETQ. The CDR3 covers 14 residues. Written as DNA, the CDR3 is TGCGCCAGCAGCCGGGACATCACTAATGAAAAACTGTTTTTT. It encodes CASSRDITNEKLFF. The full variable domain, completed using reference TRBV5-1 and TRBJ1-4, is KAGVTQTPRYLIKTRGQQVTLSCSPISGHRSVSWYQQTPGQGLQFLFEYFSETQRNKGNFPGRFSGRQFSNSRSEMNVSTLELGDSALYLCASSRDITNEKLFFGSGTQLSVL.

V gene TRBV27 combines with J gene TRBJ1-1; no clear D gene. Trimming shortened V by 5 bases and J by 3 bases, and 10 bases separated the two germline ends. The CDR3 spans 13 residues. CDR1 and CDR2 from the germline V gene are MNHEY and SMNVEV (reference sequence). This CDR3 is CASSLDGYTEAFF. The CDR3 nucleotides are TGTGCCAGCAGTCTAGACGGTTACACTGAAGCTTTCTTT.

This rearrangement joins TRBV2 to TRBJ1-1; 11 bases map to TRBD1. Germline CDR1 SNHLY, CDR2 FYNNEI. This CDR3 comprises 16 residues. The V and J ends lost 7 bases and 4 bases, in that order; junction bases with no gene match: 11. CDR3 nucleotides: TGTGCCAGCAAGCAACCGGGACAGGGGGTAGGCACTGAAGCTTTCTTT. Its protein is CASKQPGQGVGTEAFF.

The gene calls are TRBV6-5 and TRBJ1-1; 8 bases are a match to TRBD1. CDR1 is MNHEY and CDR2 is SVGAGI in the germline V gene. V was clipped by 6 bases and J by 0 bases; unmatched bases: 6. This CDR3 contains 15 residues. Here the CDR3 reads CASRSPGQVNTEAFF. In DNA form, the CDR3 reads TGTGCCAGCAGAAGCCCGGGACAGGTGAACACTGAAGCTTTCTTT.